This T cell receptor beta chain was sequenced during a study of blood T cells in healthy people across ages. Using a J-beta primer mix together with a sample-barcoded 5' primer, a second PCR was run for roughly 7 to 11 cycles. Each cDNA molecule was tagged by a template-switch adaptor with 12 random nucleotides. MiXCR was run by TCRdb on the 5' RACE reads, yielding one entry per CDR3 protein. The sample carries about 1.7 million distinct CDR3 sequences, roughly 30% recorded once. The specimen was blood. The receptor's source is a woman aged 25 to 39 in good health.

CDR3 region: CASSGTVYNEQYF. CDR3 nucleotides: TGTGCCAGCAGCGGGACAGTTTACAATGAGCAGTACTTC. This chain joins TRBV14 and TRBJ2-4; 7 nucleotides line up with TRBD1. The CDR3 loop spans 13 amino acids. V gave up 5 bases and J gave up 13 bases; unmatched junction bases: 11. Looked up from germline, CDR1 is SGHDN and CDR2 is FVKESK.